The rows below give T cell receptor beta chains drawn from one sample of a study of T cell repertoires in cytomegalovirus infection. For these receptors, no antigen is known. TCRdb itself ran the reads through MiXCR, one entry per CDR3 protein. The sample lists some 920,000 distinct CDR3 sequences, 30% to 40% occurring once. This specimen was cultured CD8+ T cells from PBMCs, taken from culture after CMV antigen stimulation. Receptors were obtained from a human donor in good health (CMV status not recorded). Some clones in this sample may be carry-over from other donors' samples. The conserved cysteine and the conserved F or W are not part of the CDR3 here.

v_call cdr3_aa
TRBV7-6 ASSLAGGFHNSGKHNEQF
TRBV19 ASSITSGPKNIQY
TRBV14 ASRHSGGGAFDNEQF
TRBV6-1 ASNVAANEQF
TRBV6-2/TRBV6-3 ASSYLPWETQY
TRBV4-1 ASSQVPFGTYMNTEAF
TRBV6-2/TRBV6-3 ASSHAGGQETQY
TRBV5-1 ASSTRTDMANTGELF
TRBV7-2 ASSAPGTHNQPQH
TRBV7-4 ASSLGTSGGPSSSYEQY
TRBV14 ASSQDPGAGGYT
TRBV9 ASSLPLTGYYGYT
TRBV29-1 SAGTGGAGELF
TRBV7-9 ASSHGRGSEQY
TRBV7-7 ASSLQGFRSGANVLT
TRBV7-2 ASSGEPGFKSPLH
TRBV7-6 ASSTPRTDTQY
TRBV7-2 ASSTPSGTGDTEAF
TRBV5-1 ASSMAGGGTDTQY
TRBV6-8 ASSQNQLSKSTDTQY
TRBV7-9 ASRTVRFYGYT
TRBV6-6 ASSYPYGAGAYLSTDTQY
TRBV6-6 ASSYYAPGAEETQY